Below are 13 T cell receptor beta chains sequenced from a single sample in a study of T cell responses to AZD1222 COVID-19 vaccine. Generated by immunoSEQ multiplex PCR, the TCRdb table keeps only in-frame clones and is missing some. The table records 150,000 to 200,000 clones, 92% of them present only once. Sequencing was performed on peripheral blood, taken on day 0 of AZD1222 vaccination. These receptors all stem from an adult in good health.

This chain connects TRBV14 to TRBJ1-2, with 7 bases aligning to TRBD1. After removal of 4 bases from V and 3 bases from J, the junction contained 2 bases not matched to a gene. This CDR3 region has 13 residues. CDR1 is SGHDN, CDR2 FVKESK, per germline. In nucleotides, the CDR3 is TGTGCCAGCAGCCTCGGACAGGACTATGGCTACACCTTC. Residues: CASSLGQDYGYTF.

Here the CDR3 DNA reads TGTGCCAGCAGTTACCAAGTGGGGGCCAGAGACTATGGCTACACCTTC. Translation: CASSYQVGARDYGYTF. The V call is TRBV6-5, the J call TRBJ1-2; D is possibly TRBD1 (6 bases). Germline lookup yields CDR1 MNHEY and CDR2 SVGAGI. This CDR3 contains 16 residues. The germline V and J ends were trimmed by 2 bases and 3 bases, with 16 bases remaining between them.

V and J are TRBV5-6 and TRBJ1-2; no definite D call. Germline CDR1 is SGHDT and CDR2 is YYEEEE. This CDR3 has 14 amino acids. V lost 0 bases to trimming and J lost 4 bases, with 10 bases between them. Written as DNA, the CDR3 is TGTGCCAGCAGCTTGGGTCAGCTATCCTATGGCTACACCTTC. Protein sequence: CASSLGQLSYGYTF.

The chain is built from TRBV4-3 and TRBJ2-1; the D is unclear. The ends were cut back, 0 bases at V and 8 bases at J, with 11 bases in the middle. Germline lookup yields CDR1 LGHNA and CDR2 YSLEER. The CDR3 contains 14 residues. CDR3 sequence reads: CASSQDVRIDEQFF. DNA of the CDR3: TGCGCCAGCAGCCAAGATGTGAGAATCGATGAGCAGTTCTTC.

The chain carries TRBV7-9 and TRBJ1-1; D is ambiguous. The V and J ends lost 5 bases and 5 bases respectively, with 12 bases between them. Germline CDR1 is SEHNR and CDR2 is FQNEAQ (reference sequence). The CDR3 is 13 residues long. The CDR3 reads CASSRGEVTEAFF. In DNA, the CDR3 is TGTGCCAGCAGCCGTGGGGAGGTAACTGAAGCTTTCTTT.

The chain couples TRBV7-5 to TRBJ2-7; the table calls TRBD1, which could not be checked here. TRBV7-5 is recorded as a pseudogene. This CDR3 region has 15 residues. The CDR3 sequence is CARSPRRDRSYEQYV. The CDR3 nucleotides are TGTGCCAGAAGCCCACGCCGGGACAGGTCCTACGAGCAGTACGTC.

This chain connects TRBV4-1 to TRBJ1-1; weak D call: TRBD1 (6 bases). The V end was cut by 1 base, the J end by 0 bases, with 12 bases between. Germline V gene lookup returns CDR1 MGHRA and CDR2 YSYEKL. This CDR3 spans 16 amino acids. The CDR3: CASSQGGGAVNTEAFF. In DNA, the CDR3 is TGCGCCAGCAGCCAAGGGGGGGGCGCTGTGAACACTGAAGCTTTCTTT.

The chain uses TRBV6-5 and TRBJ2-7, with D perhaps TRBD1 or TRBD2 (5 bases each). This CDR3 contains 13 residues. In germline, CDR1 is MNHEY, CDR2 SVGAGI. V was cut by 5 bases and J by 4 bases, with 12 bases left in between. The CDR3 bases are TGTGCCAGCAGTCCAGGGCGGGTATACGAGCAGTACTTC. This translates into CASSPGRVYEQYF.

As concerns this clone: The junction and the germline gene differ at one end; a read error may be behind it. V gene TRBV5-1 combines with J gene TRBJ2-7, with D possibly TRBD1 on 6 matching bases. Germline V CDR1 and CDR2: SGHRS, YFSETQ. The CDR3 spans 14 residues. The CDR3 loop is CASRLAGVLGEQYF. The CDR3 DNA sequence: TGCGCCAGCAGGTTGGCAGGGGTGTTGGGGGAGCAGTACTTC.

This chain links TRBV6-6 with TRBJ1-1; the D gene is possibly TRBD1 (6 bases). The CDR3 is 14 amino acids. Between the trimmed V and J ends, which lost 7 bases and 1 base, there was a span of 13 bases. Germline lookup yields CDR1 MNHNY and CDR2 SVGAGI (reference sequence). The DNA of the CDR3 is TGTGCCAGCATTCTACAGGGACAGAACACTGAAGCTTTCTTT. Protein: CASILQGQNTEAFF.

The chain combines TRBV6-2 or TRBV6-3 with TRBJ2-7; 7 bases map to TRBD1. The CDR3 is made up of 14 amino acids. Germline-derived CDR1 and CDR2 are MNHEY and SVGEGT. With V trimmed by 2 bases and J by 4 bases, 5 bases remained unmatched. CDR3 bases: TGTGCCAGCAGTTACGGGCAGGGGGAGTACGAGCAGTACTTC. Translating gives CASSYGQGEYEQYF.

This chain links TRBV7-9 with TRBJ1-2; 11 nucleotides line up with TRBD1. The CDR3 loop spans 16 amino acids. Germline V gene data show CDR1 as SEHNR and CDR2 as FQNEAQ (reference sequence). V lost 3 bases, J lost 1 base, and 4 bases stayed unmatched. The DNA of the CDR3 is TGTGCCAGCAGCTTGGACAGGGGGCTGTTTAACTATGGCTACACCTTC. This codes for CASSLDRGLFNYGYTF.

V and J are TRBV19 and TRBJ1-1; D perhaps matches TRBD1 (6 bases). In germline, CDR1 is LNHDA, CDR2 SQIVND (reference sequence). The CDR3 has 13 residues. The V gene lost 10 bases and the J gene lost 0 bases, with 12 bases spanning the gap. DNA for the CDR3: TGTGCCACCCGGGACACCTTGAACACTGAAGCTTTCTTT. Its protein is CATRDTLNTEAFF.